This TCR beta chain was documented in a study of PD-L1 blockade in urothelial cancer. The germline CDR1 and CDR2 sequences are MDHEN and SYDVKM. The CDR3 is made up of 15 amino acids. Trimming left V 7 bases short and J 2 bases short, with 15 bases between. This table comes from immunoSEQ multiplex PCR, and its TCRdb copy is limited to in-frame clones, with some not included. Among about 69,000 clones listed, approximately 91% were seen once. The chain carries TRBV28 and TRBJ1-5; the D is unclear. Here the sequenced sample was PBMCs, taken around atezolizumab (anti-PD-L1) treatment. The origin of this receptor is a man in his 60s with urothelial cancer. CDR3 nucleotide sequence: TGTGCCAGCATTCCCATGGGAGGAGGCAATCAGCCCCAGCATTTT. Amino acids: CASIPMGGGNQPQHF.